These 10 T cell receptor beta chains originate from one sample sequenced in a study of blood T cell repertoires in COVID-19. Measured with immunoSEQ multiplex PCR; TCRdb has only the in-frame clones, and not every one. The data contain around 110,000 clones, 80% to 85% of them singletons. Sequencing used peripheral blood. Receptors were obtained from a man aged 65-85 years with acute or convalescent COVID-19.

This clone has just one count. The CDR3 loop is CASSLVKGFPEAFF. CDR3 sequence (DNA): TGTGCCAGCAGCTTGGTCAAGGGGTTCCCTGAAGCTTTCTTT. The chain combines TRBV5-5 with TRBJ1-1, with a weak D call TRBD1 (5 bases). V lost 0 bases, J lost 6 bases, and 12 bases lay in between. CDR1 is SGHKS, CDR2 YYEKEE, per germline (reference sequence). CDR3 length equals 14 residues.

The chain carries TRBV4-1 and TRBJ1-5; no firm D call. CDR1 is MGHRA and CDR2 is YSYEKL in the germline V gene. The V end lost 0 bases, the J end lost 10 bases, and 13 bases lay between the germline ends. This CDR3 has 14 residues. The CDR3 reads CASSQDVRVPPQHF. The CDR3 nucleotides read TGCGCCAGCAGCCAAGATGTGAGGGTCCCCCCCCAGCATTTT.

The chain couples TRBV3-1 (or the pseudogene TRBV3-2) to TRBJ2-1; TRBD1 agrees at 8 bases. The CDR3 is made up of 15 amino acids. Looked up from germline, CDR1 is LGHDT and CDR2 is YNNKEL (reference sequence). V shed 4 bases and J 4 bases; nucleotides not matched to a gene: 6. CDR3 bases: TGTGCCAGCAGCCCTTCCGGGACAGGTTACAATGAGCAGTTCTTC. It translates to CASSPSGTGYNEQFF.

The chain links TRBV7-2 to TRBJ1-2, with TRBD1 identical over 7 bases. V was clipped by 6 bases and J by 6 bases; unmatched bases: 7. There are 13 residues in the CDR3. The V gene's germline CDR1 is SGHTA and CDR2 FQGNSA. The CDR3 bases are TGTGCCAGCAGATATACAGGGGTACATGGCTACACCTTC. This codes for CASRYTGVHGYTF.

The rearrangement joins TRBV9 to TRBJ1-6, with 7 bases that match TRBD1. The CDR3 is made up of 16 amino acids. CDR1 is SGDLS, CDR2 YYNGEE, per germline. After removal of 4 bases from V and 2 bases from J, the junction contained 6 bases not matched to a gene. The CDR3 sequence is CASSPRDSPYNSPLHF. As DNA, the CDR3 is TGTGCCAGCAGCCCTCGGGACAGCCCCTATAATTCACCCCTCCACTTT.

V gene TRBV6-5 combines with J gene TRBJ2-7; D might be TRBD1 (5 bases). Deletions cut 5 bases from V and 0 bases from J, with 11 bases between. This CDR3 has 14 residues. Germline CDR1 MNHEY, CDR2 SVGAGI. The CDR3: CASSKLDNSYEQYF. The CDR3 coding sequence is TGTGCCAGCAGTAAACTGGACAACTCCTACGAGCAGTACTTC.

The rearrangement joins TRBV5-6 to TRBJ1-2; D call uncertain. The CDR3 sequence is 16 residues long. Looked up from germline, CDR1 is SGHDT and CDR2 is YYEEEE. V was cut by 2 bases and J by 6 bases, with 20 bases left in between. The CDR3 nucleotides read TGTGCCAGCAGCTTAGTGCGTCGGGTGTCGAGGGATGGCTACACCTTC. Encoded protein: CASSLVRRVSRDGYTF.

This clone was observed a single time. The rearrangement joins TRBV7-8 to TRBJ1-2; TRBD1 agrees at 7 bases. The V gene end was trimmed by 1 base and the J gene end by 5 bases; junction bases not matched to a gene: 7. This CDR3 is 15 amino acids long. Germline V lookup: CDR1 SGHVS, CDR2 FQNEAQ. CDR3: CASSLGDRVGYGYTF. CDR3 DNA sequence: TGTGCCAGCAGCTTAGGAGACAGGGTTGGTTATGGCTACACCTTC.

The chain has TRBV6-1 and TRBJ1-1; 12 bases line up with TRBD1. This CDR3 contains 15 residues. V gave up 3 bases and J gave up 7 bases; unmatched junction bases: 6. Germline assignment: CDR1 MNHNS and CDR2 SASEGT. CDR3 sequence reads: CASSDRDRGRDEAFF. Written as DNA, the CDR3 is TGTGCCAGCAGTGACCGGGACAGGGGGCGGGATGAAGCTTTCTTT.

The chain carries TRBV6-5 and TRBJ1-4; D gene unclear. Germline V gene sequence: CDR1 MNHEY, CDR2 SVGAGI. The CDR3 spans 15 residues. V lost 4 bases to trimming and J lost 7 bases, with 16 bases between them. The CDR3 sequence: CASSLEGRWGEKLFF. The CDR3 DNA reads as TGTGCCAGCAGTTTAGAGGGAAGATGGGGTGAAAAACTGTTTTTT.